This entry concerns a single T cell receptor (beta chain). Its antigen remains unidentified. TCRdb used MiXCR to reprocess the reads, holding one entry per CDR3 protein. The profile shows around 740,000 distinct CDR3 sequences, under 40% of them singletons. The CDR3 consists of 14 residues. Trimming took 0 bases from V and 6 from J; bases not matched to a gene: 5. Germline V lookup: CDR1 DFQATT, CDR2 SNEGSKA (reference sequence). This sample stems from a study of T cell repertoires in cytomegalovirus infection. Study at large: Public TCR beta signatures marked donors with CMV infection and the matching HLA. Whole-study results and caveats: Identification of carriers of CMV plus the relevant HLA was performed using cumulative public TCR beta family frequency. In two of eight donors, the top clonotype was HLA-C-restricted CMV-specific.

This chain uses TRBV20-1 with TRBJ1-3, with TRBD1 matching 7 bases. This TCR was recovered from a human donor in good health (CMV status not recorded). Some clones in this sample may be carry-over from other donors' samples. The sample was PBMCs. The CDR3 sequence: CSARDIQGINTIYF. DNA of the CDR3: TGCAGTGCTAGAGATATACAGGGGATAAACACCATATATTTT.